This T cell receptor beta chain is from a study of PD-1 blockade in classical Hodgkin lymphoma. As to this clone: The antigen is undetermined.

V was shortened by 5 bases and J by 4 bases, with 11 bases between the two germline ends. The germline CDR1 and CDR2 sequences are LNHDA and SQIVND (reference sequence). The CDR3 runs to 14 residues. Each patient experienced a relapse that followed autologous stem cell transplantation, and brentuximab vedotin exposure varied. Study results and limitations: TCR diversity rose significantly by C4D1 in CD4+ but not CD8+ cells.

Repertoires were generated with immunoSEQ multiplex PCR, while TCRdb's copy carries only in-frame clones and drops some. Here the sample spans more than 90,000 clones, 81% being singletons. This clonotype originated in a human donor with classical Hodgkin lymphoma. The chain employs TRBV19 and TRBJ2-2, with D perhaps TRBD2 (6 bases). The sample here was peripheral blood mononuclear cells (PBMCs), taken before the second cycle of nivolumab. CDR3 amino acids: CASSYLGSTGELFF. The CDR3 nucleotides read TGTGCCAGTAGTTATCTCGGGAGCACCGGGGAGCTGTTTTTT.